This T cell receptor (beta chain) was sequenced for a study of blood T cells in healthy people across ages. Concerning this clonotype itself: The antigen is undetermined.

For the second PCR, which ran for 7 to 11 cycles, a sample-barcoded 5' primer and a J-beta primer mix were used. One entry per CDR3 protein, called by TCRdb with MiXCR from the 5' RACE reads. The data hold just over 800,000 distinct CDR3 sequences, with around 62% observed a single time. Germline V gene sequence: CDR1 MDHEN, CDR2 SYDVKM. The CDR3 totals 13 residues. Findings and caveats of the study: Because donor CMV status was unknown, expanded clonotype changes were possibly confounded.

The chain has TRBV28 and TRBJ2-4; D is possibly TRBD1 (6 bases). The tail of the sequence fits TRBJ2-7 better, so the J call may be wrong. The sample comprised blood. This clonotype was sampled from a man younger than 45 in good health. The CDR3 DNA follows: TGTGCCAGCAGTTTACTGGGGGCGTACGAGCAGTACTTC. Protein: CASSLLGAYEQYF.